One sample yielded the 11 T cell receptor beta chains listed below, sequenced in a study of T cells after yellow fever vaccination. TCRdb passed the 5' RACE reads through MiXCR, listing each CDR3 protein once. In the table there are 400,000 to 450,000 distinct CDR3 sequences, over 15% of which are singletons. The source material was PBMCs, sampled before the yellow fever booster vaccination. Every receptor here comes from a man younger than 35 who received the YFV17D yellow fever vaccine.

V usage is TRBV9 and J usage is TRBJ1-4; D not resolved. V lost 1 base and J lost 2, with 6 bases in between. CDR3 length equals 14 residues. Germline V gene lookup returns CDR1 SGDLS and CDR2 YYNGEE. Here the CDR3 reads CASSVTATNEKLFF. In DNA, the CDR3 is TGTGCCAGCAGCGTAACAGCGACTAATGAAAAACTGTTTTTT.

The rearrangement uses TRBV21-1 and TRBJ2-2; the table's D call, TRBD1, has no DNA check behind it. TRBV21-1 is labeled a pseudogene. The CDR3 runs to 16 residues. The CDR3 sequence: CASSKEAGGETGELFF. CDR3 coding DNA: TGTGCCAGCAGCAAAGAGGCAGGGGGGGAAACCGGGGAGCTGTTTTTT.

This chain links TRBV20-1 with TRBJ2-5, with a weak D call TRBD1 (6 bases). The CDR3 length is 15 residues. Germline values: CDR1 DFQATT, CDR2 SNEGSKA (reference sequence). V dropped 0 bases and J dropped 2 bases, with 13 bases sitting between them. CDR3: CSAREGGRTQETQYF. The CDR3 DNA sequence: TGCAGTGCTAGAGAAGGGGGACGAACACAAGAGACCCAGTACTTC.

The sample holds a few counts of this clonotype. The V gene is TRBV6-2 or TRBV6-3, the J gene TRBJ2-7, with D perhaps TRBD1 or TRBD2 (6 bases each). Germline V lookup: CDR1 MNHEY, CDR2 SVGEGT. Trimming took off 5 bases at V and 3 bases at J, with 14 bases between the two ends. The length of the CDR3 is 14 residues. The CDR3 is CASSPWGANYEQYF. The CDR3 coding sequence is TGTGCCAGCAGTCCATGGGGGGCGAACTACGAGCAGTACTTC.

The table lists this clonotype with a few counts. V gene TRBV12-3 or TRBV12-4 combines with J gene TRBJ2-3, with D unclear. This CDR3 is built from 12 residues. The V and J ends lost 7 bases and 1 base respectively, with 6 bases between them. The CDR3 nucleotides are TGTGCCAGCATGGTTGGCACAGATACGCAGTATTTT. It yields the protein CASMVGTDTQYF.

This clonotype showed up just a few times. The chain couples TRBV4-1 to TRBJ1-2; unclear D gene. V was clipped by 0 bases and J by 8 bases, with 13 bases between them. The CDR3 has 14 amino acids. Germline V gene data show CDR1 as MGHRA and CDR2 as YSYEKL. CDR3 sequence reads: CASSQDPTVRGYTF. In DNA, the CDR3 is TGCGCCAGCAGCCAAGATCCAACAGTCCGAGGCTACACCTTC.

There are a few counts of this clonotype. V is TRBV3-1 and J is TRBJ2-3; perhaps TRBD1 as D (5 bases). CDR1 and CDR2 from the germline V gene are LGHDT and YNNKEL (reference sequence). V shed 4 bases and J shed 2 bases, with 13 bases lying between them. This CDR3 comprises 15 residues. The CDR3 protein is CASSLKGDYTDTQYF. For the CDR3, the DNA is TGTGCCAGCAGCCTTAAAGGGGATTACACAGATACGCAGTATTTT.

J is TRBJ1-1 and V is TRBV12-3 or TRBV12-4; a weak D match, TRBD1 (5 bases). Trimming shortened V by 5 bases and J by 3 bases, and 10 bases separated the two germline ends. This CDR3 is 13 amino acids long. CDR3 in DNA: TGTGCCAGCAGTGGACAATTTGACACTGAAGCTTTCTTT. Translating gives CASSGQFDTEAFF.

This chain connects TRBV2 to TRBJ2-5; TRBD2 agrees at 8 bases. The CDR3 has 13 residues. Germline V gene sequence: CDR1 SNHLY, CDR2 FYNNEI. The V gene end was trimmed by 7 bases and the J gene end by 1 base; junction bases not matched to a gene: 2. In DNA form, the CDR3 reads TGTGCCAGCACACGGGGGGGCCAAGAGACCCAGTACTTC. It codes for CASTRGGQETQYF.

This sequence joins TRBV4-2 and TRBJ2-7; TRBD1 aligns across 9 bases. Germline V gives CDR1 LGHNA, CDR2 YNFKEQ. The CDR3 totals 15 residues. The J segment lost 5 bases and the V segment lost 2 bases, leaving 7 bases of the junction unmatched. CDR3 nucleotide sequence: TGTGCCAGCAGCCAAACCCAGGGACAGGGAAACGAGCAGTACTTC. Amino acid sequence: CASSQTQGQGNEQYF.

This clonotype turned up a few times. The chain carries TRBV6-4 and TRBJ2-2; no firm D call. This CDR3 is built from 14 residues. From germline, CDR1 is MRHNA and CDR2 SNTAGT. With 4 bases removed from V and 3 bases from J, the gap between germline ends came to 9 bases. This CDR3 is CASSVTLYTGELFF. DNA of the CDR3: TGTGCCAGCAGTGTGACACTTTACACCGGGGAGCTGTTTTTT.